Below are 20 T cell receptor beta chains sequenced from a single sample in a study of post-analysis software for immune sequencing data. Notes on the study in general: Relative to controls, patients had five TRBV segments at higher frequency, with TRBV5-6, TRBV5-1 and TRBV20-1 among these.

These TCRs are of unknown antigen specificity. Unique molecular identifiers were built into the TCR beta cDNA libraries. TCRdb re-called the PCR reads with MiXCR, one entry per CDR3 protein. The sample carries some 690,000 distinct CDR3 sequences, 59% recorded once. Sequencing used blood. The receptor source for this set is a girl under 10 years old with multiple sclerosis.

Regarding this clonotype: The junction shows a germline mismatch at one end, possibly a read error. J is TRBJ1-1 and V is TRBV20-1; unclear D gene. Germline CDR1 DFQATT, CDR2 SNEGSKA (reference sequence). The CDR3 covers 13 residues. CDR3 nucleotides: TGCGGTGCTAGAGCCGGGCCGGGCACTGAAGCTTTCTTT. Translation: CGARAGPGTEAFF.

This clonotype was recorded a few times. This chain uses TRBV29-1 with TRBJ2-5, with D possibly matching TRBD2 (6 bases). Trimming pared 6 bases from V and 2 bases from J, leaving 10 bases between. This CDR3 is 12 amino acids long. Germline V gene sequence: CDR1 SQVTM, CDR2 ANQGSEA. CDR3 protein: CSVRLVQETQYF. The CDR3 DNA sequence: TGCAGCGTAAGACTAGTTCAAGAGACCCAGTACTTC.

The chain is built from TRBV7-2 and TRBJ2-6; D unresolved. The CDR3 length is 17 residues. The ends were cut back, 3 bases at V and 0 bases at J, with 12 bases in the middle. Germline loops: CDR1 SGHTA, CDR2 FQGNSA. CDR3 in DNA: TGTGCCAGCAGCTTCAAATCTCAACCCTCTGGGGCCAACGTCCTGACTTTC. This translates into CASSFKSQPSGANVLTF.

This clonotype occurred a few times. The V and J genes are TRBV7-2 and TRBJ2-3; perhaps TRBD2 as D (5 bases). The germline V gene encodes CDR1 SGHTA and CDR2 FQGNSA. This CDR3 has 14 amino acids. V was cut by 1 base and J by 6 bases, with 11 bases left in between. The CDR3 sequence: CASSLELGGDTQYF. The CDR3 bases are TGTGCCAGCAGCTTAGAACTTGGAGGCGATACGCAGTATTTT.

V usage is TRBV20-1 and J usage is TRBJ2-5; no clear D gene. The V end lost 0 bases, the J end lost 2 bases, and 13 bases lay between the germline ends. The CDR3 length is 15 residues. CDR1 and CDR2 (germline): DFQATT, SNEGSKA (reference sequence). The CDR3 is CSARDTRATQETQYF. CDR3 coding DNA: TGCAGTGCTAGAGACACAAGGGCCACACAAGAGACCCAGTACTTC.

This chain joins TRBV10-3 and TRBJ1-2; D perhaps matches TRBD1 (5 bases). Germline assignment: CDR1 ENHRY and CDR2 SYGVKD. This CDR3 has 15 amino acids. The germline V and J ends were trimmed by 4 bases and 0 bases, with 12 bases remaining between them. The CDR3, as DNA: TGTGCCATCAGTGTAAAAGACAGATCTAACTATGGCTACACCTTC. Translating it yields CAISVKDRSNYGYTF.

V usage is TRBV5-1 and J usage is TRBJ1-2; a weak D match, TRBD1 (5 bases). This CDR3 is 15 amino acids long. Germline V CDR1 and CDR2: SGHRS, YFSETQ. Between the trimmed V and J ends, which lost 2 bases and 0 bases, there was a span of 11 bases. CDR3: CASSFGTLSNYGYTF. CDR3 DNA sequence: TGCGCCAGCAGCTTTGGGACCCTTTCTAACTATGGCTACACCTTC.

This clonotype has just a few counts. The rearrangement joins TRBV7-3 to TRBJ2-1; 11 bases agree with TRBD2. In germline, CDR1 is SGHTA, CDR2 FQGTGA. V lost 5 bases, J lost 5 bases, and 5 bases stayed unmatched. The CDR3 runs 15 residues. CDR3: CASSRGTSGNNEQFF. CDR3 in DNA: TGTGCCAGCAGCCGAGGGACTAGCGGCAACAATGAGCAGTTCTTC.

This clonotype was picked up a small number of times. V usage is TRBV5-1 and J usage is TRBJ2-1; TRBD2 might be the D (7 bases). V gave up 3 bases and J gave up 4 bases, with 14 bases separating them. Germline V gene lookup returns CDR1 SGHRS and CDR2 YFSETQ. CDR3 size: 15 residues. CDR3 sequence reads: CASSSTGRGYNEQFF. The CDR3 nucleotides read TGCGCCAGCAGCTCAACAGGGAGGGGTTACAATGAGCAGTTCTTC.

The chain uses TRBV10-2 and TRBJ2-7; possible D gene TRBD1, 6 bases. V lost 1 base and J 5 bases, leaving 15 bases between the germline ends. CDR3 size: 15 residues. CDR1 and CDR2 from the germline V gene are WSHSY and SAAADI. CDR3 DNA sequence: TGCGCCAGCAGTGAGTACGTTCAGGGGCTCGACGAGCAGTACTTC. Translation: CASSEYVQGLDEQYF.

The V and J genes are TRBV6-6 and TRBJ2-1; tentatively, D is TRBD1 (6 bases). CDR3 length: 14 amino acids. Germline assignment: CDR1 MNHNY and CDR2 SVGAGI (reference sequence). Trimming took off 6 bases at V and 5 bases at J, with 14 bases between the two ends. CDR3 DNA sequence: TGTGCCAGCAGGGCCGGGACAAGGGACAATGAGCAGTTCTTC. Protein: CASRAGTRDNEQFF.

The DNA for the CDR3 is TGTGCCAGTCTCCCGACTAGCGGGGTTGAGACCCAGTACTTC. Residues: CASLPTSGVETQYF. The J gene is TRBJ2-5, the V gene TRBV7-9; 11 bases agree with TRBD2. The trim removed 9 bases at V and 5 bases at J, leaving 8 bases unmatched. Germline V gene data show CDR1 as SEHNR and CDR2 as FQNEAQ (reference sequence). This CDR3 is 14 amino acids long.

The chain recombines TRBV15 with TRBJ2-7; D is unresolved. The germline V gene encodes CDR1 LNHNV and CDR2 YYDKDF (reference sequence). Trimming left V 3 bases short and J 7 bases short, with 7 bases between. The CDR3 totals 11 residues. CDR3 sequence reads: CATSSPGEQYF. The DNA of the CDR3 is TGTGCCACCAGCAGCCCCGGAGAGCAGTACTTC.

The rearrangement uses TRBV12-3 or TRBV12-4 and TRBJ1-2; 7 bases align to TRBD1. CDR3 length equals 13 residues. V dropped 8 bases and J dropped 7; count of bases not matched to a gene: 10. The CDR3 nucleotides are TGTGCCAGCGGTAAACAGGGGTTCGCTGGCTACACCTTC. Translation gives CASGKQGFAGYTF.

The V gene is TRBV20-1, the J gene TRBJ2-7; 10 nucleotides match TRBD1. Germline V gene sequence: CDR1 DFQATT, CDR2 SNEGSKA (reference sequence). V gave up 6 bases and J gave up 0 bases; unmatched junction bases: 11. This CDR3 comprises 16 residues. In DNA, the CDR3 is TGCAGTGCCCCAGCCGGGACAGGGGTCCACTCCTACGAGCAGTACTTC. Its translation: CSAPAGTGVHSYEQYF.

The chain carries TRBV4-2 and TRBJ2-5, with 7 bases identical to TRBD2. Trimming at V came to 2 bases and at J to 0 bases, leaving 3 bases not matched to a gene. Germline lookup yields CDR1 LGHNA and CDR2 YNFKEQ. The CDR3 has 15 amino acids. The CDR3 nucleotides are TGTGCCAGCAGCCAAATGCGGGGGTACCAAGAGACCCAGTACTTC. Translating gives CASSQMRGYQETQYF.

This chain links TRBV20-1 with TRBJ2-1; 8 bases align to TRBD2. Germline V gene data show CDR1 as DFQATT and CDR2 as SNEGSKA (reference sequence). CDR3 length: 14 residues. The ends lost 7 bases at V and 6 bases at J; junction bases unmatched: 11. The CDR3 is CSVPVGTRINEQFF. The DNA of the CDR3 is TGCAGTGTGCCGGTTGGGACTAGAATCAATGAGCAGTTCTTC.

The J gene is TRBJ1-6, the V gene TRBV2; D gene uncertain. Per the germline V gene, CDR1 is SNHLY and CDR2 is FYNNEI. The CDR3 has 13 amino acids. Trimming took off 7 bases at V and 9 bases at J, with 13 bases between the two ends. The CDR3 DNA is TGTGCCAGCAAAAACGTCAGCAGTTCACCCCTCCACTTT. This codes for CASKNVSSSPLHF. The full variable domain, in which reference TRBV2 and TRBJ1-6 provide the parts outside the CDR3, is EPEVTQTPSHQVTQMGQEVILRCVPISNHLYFYWYRQILGQKVEFLVSFYNNEISEKSEIFDDQFSVERPDGSNFTLKIRSTKLEDSAMYFCASKNVSSSPLHFGNGTRLTVT.

The chain carries TRBV20-1 and TRBJ2-3; D unclear. CDR1 is DFQATT, CDR2 SNEGSKA, per germline (reference sequence). This CDR3 region has 10 residues. The V end was cut by 6 bases, the J end by 5 bases, with 6 bases between. CDR3 loop: CSAVLDTQYF. CDR3 sequence (DNA): TGCAGTGCCGTTTTAGATACGCAGTATTTT.

The CDR3 DNA reads as TGCAGTGCCGAAGACATGGGGGAGACCCAGTACTTC. It translates to CSAEDMGETQYF. V and J are TRBV20-1 and TRBJ2-5; no definite D call. The V gene's germline CDR1 is DFQATT and CDR2 SNEGSKA (reference sequence). CDR3 length: 12 amino acids. Trimming shortened V by 6 bases and J by 5 bases, and 13 bases separated the two germline ends.